This T cell receptor (beta chain) derives from a study of blood T cell repertoires in COVID-19. The ends were cut back, 3 bases at V and 6 bases at J, with 12 bases in the middle. The V gene's germline CDR1 is MNHEY and CDR2 SMNVEV (reference sequence). The CDR3 contains 14 residues. Clones were read by immunoSEQ multiplex PCR, and TCRdb kept only the in-frame ones, dropping some. The sample has 240,000 or so clones, around 90% seen once. Material for sequencing was peripheral blood. The chain recombines TRBV27 with TRBJ2-1, with TRBD2 as a possible D gene (6 bases). The clonotype was recovered from a woman under 40 with acute or convalescent COVID-19. This CDR3 reads CASSFSGLSNEQFF. In nucleotides, the CDR3 is TGTGCCAGCAGTTTCTCGGGACTTTCCAATGAGCAGTTCTTC.